This is a list of T cell receptor beta chains from one sample in a study of human T cells and chemical hapten exposure. TCRdb itself ran the RACE reads through MiXCR, one entry per CDR3 protein. The sample lists around 340,000 distinct CDR3 sequences, around 7% occurring once. The material was whole blood, obtained in connection with sensitization to the hapten diphenylcyclopropenone (DPC). The receptors stem from a young woman with alopecia areata. Some clones in this sample may be carry-over from other donors' samples. Each CDR3 is given with its conserved first and last residue. A D gene is named only where the DNA matches it firmly. For some rows the clone size is stated as once, few or many, or as a class when expanded; others skip it.

v_gene,abundance,j_gene,d_gene,CDR3nt,CDR3aa
TRBV6-5,few,TRBJ1-1,TRBD1,TGTGCCAGCAGGACAGGGGCGGGTACTGAAGCTTTCTTT,CASRTGAGTEAFF
TRBV6-5,few,TRBJ2-3,.,TGTGCCAGCAGTTGGAGGGGGGCGGTAGATACGCAGTATTTT,CASSWRGAVDTQYF
TRBV20-1,.,TRBJ2-3,TRBD2,TGCAGTGCTAGACATAGCGGGGCCGCCCCGGATACGCAGTATTTT,CSARHSGAAPDTQYF
TRBV18,few,TRBJ2-5,.,TGTGCCAGCTCAACACAGAAAGAGACCCAGTACTTC,CASSTQKETQYF
TRBV27,.,TRBJ2-3,.,TGTGCCAGCAGTTTACGGGGGACGCAGTATTTT,CASSLRGTQYF
TRBV11-1,few,TRBJ1-3,.,TGTGCCAGCAGCCTCGACTACGGACCCTCTGGAAACACCATATATTTT,CASSLDYGPSGNTIYF
TRBV6-5,.,TRBJ1-1,.,TGTGCCAGCAGTTACAGTTCCGTCATGAACACTGAAGCTTTCTTT,CASSYSSVMNTEAFF
TRBV10-3,.,TRBJ1-3,TRBD1,TGTGCCATCATGGTCGCAGGGGGCGCATCTGGAAACACCATATATTTT,CAIMVAGGASGNTIYF
TRBV9,.,TRBJ2-3,.,TGTGCCAGCAGCCTCTGGGGCGGACAGCCTACAGATACGCAGTATTTT,CASSLWGGQPTDTQYF
TRBV12-3/TRBV12-4,few,TRBJ1-1,TRBD1,TGTGCCAGCAGTTCCCCCCTGGGGACAGGGAGAGACACTGAAGCTTTCTTT,CASSSPLGTGRDTEAFF
TRBV29-1,few,TRBJ1-2,.,TGCAGCGTCCAAACACTGGTCTATGGCTACACCTTC,CSVQTLVYGYTF
TRBV4-1,few,TRBJ2-1,TRBD1,TGCGCCAGCAGCCCCCAGGGGGCGGGCTACAATGAGCAGTTCTTC,CASSPQGAGYNEQFF
TRBV18,few,TRBJ1-4,.,TGTGCCAGCGGCCGGGATCCAACTAATGAAAAACTGTTTTTT,CASGRDPTNEKLFF
TRBV12-3/TRBV12-4,many,TRBJ1-3,.,TGTGCCAGCAGTCTAGGTGCTGGAAACACCATATATTTT,CASSLGAGNTIYF
TRBV29-1,few,TRBJ2-1,TRBD1,TGCAGCGTTGAAGAGACAGGGGGGATGTATAATGAGCAGTTCTTC,CSVEETGGMYNEQFF
TRBV11-2,few,TRBJ1-6,.,TGTGCCAGCAGCCCAACCGTGGGGTGGTTGGGCTCACCCCTCCACTTT,CASSPTVGWLGSPLHF
TRBV7-9,many,TRBJ2-1,TRBD2,TGTGCCAGCAGCTTAGCTAGCGGGGTATACAATGAGCAGTTCTTC,CASSLASGVYNEQFF
TRBV7-2,many,TRBJ2-5,.,TGTGCCAGCGACATAGGAGAGACCCAGTACTTC,CASDIGETQYF
TRBV7-2,.,TRBJ2-2,.,TGTGCCAGCAGCTTACTGTGGGGGCAAGGCACCGGGGAGCTGTTTTTT,CASSLLWGQGTGELFF
TRBV6-6,.,TRBJ1-4,.,TGTGCCAGCAGTCAAGGGGGGGCTAGTGAAAAACTGTTTTTT,CASSQGGASEKLFF
TRBV5-1,few,TRBJ1-2,.,TGCGCCAGCAGCGGTCCAGGCTATGGCTACACCTTC,CASSGPGYGYTF
TRBV6-1,.,TRBJ2-3,.,TGTGCCAGCAGCTTACGTCCTCTACCTAGACTCGTGGATACGCAGTATTTT,CASSLRPLPRLVDTQYF
TRBV7-3,many,TRBJ1-3,.,TGTGCCAGCAGCTTAACGCACGGGGCTAGGAACACCATATATTTT,CASSLTHGARNTIYF
TRBV20-1,many,TRBJ2-3,TRBD2,TGCAGTGCCCCTCCCCAGGGAGGGAGCACAGATACGCAGTATTTT,CSAPPQGGSTDTQYF
TRBV19,few,TRBJ1-4,.,TGTGCCAGTAGTATGTTTATCCAGCCTTCTGAAAAACTGTTTTTT,CASSMFIQPSEKLFF
TRBV6-6,few,TRBJ2-7,.,TGTGCCAGCAACTCCGTTGGCCCCTACGAGCAGTACTTC,CASNSVGPYEQYF
TRBV12-3/TRBV12-4,.,TRBJ1-4,.,TGTGCCAGCAGACTAGGACGAGCGGAGGAAAAACTGTTTTTT,CASRLGRAEEKLFF
TRBV28,many,TRBJ2-1,TRBD2,TGTGCCAGCAGTTCCGCTAGCGGGGGCCGCAATGAGCAGTTCTTC,CASSSASGGRNEQFF
TRBV10-3,.,TRBJ2-3,TRBD2,TGTGCCATCAGTGGTCGACTAGCGGGGGGGAAAACAGATACGCAGTATTTT,CAISGRLAGGKTDTQYF
TRBV7-8,many,TRBJ2-6,.,TGTGCCAGCAGCTCCCGGGACCTAGGGCCATCTGGGGCCAACGTCCTGACTTTC,CASSSRDLGPSGANVLTF
TRBV20-1,.,TRBJ1-1,TRBD1,TGCAGTGCCAAGACAGGGGGGGACACTGAAGCTTTCTTT,CSAKTGGDTEAFF
TRBV29-1,few,TRBJ1-1,TRBD1,TGCAGCGTTTGGGGGACAGAAGGCACTGAAGCTTTCTTT,CSVWGTEGTEAFF
TRBV27,many,TRBJ2-3,TRBD2,TGTGCCAGCAGCACGGGACTAGCGGGGAGCACAGATACGCAGTATTTT,CASSTGLAGSTDTQYF
TRBV5-1,.,TRBJ1-1,.,TGCGCCAGCAGCTTGGAGGGCACGGGAGCTGAAGCTTTCTTT,CASSLEGTGAEAFF
TRBV28,few,TRBJ1-6,.,TGTGCCAGCAGTTTTCACAGGGCCAGGGATTCACCCCTCCACTTT,CASSFHRARDSPLHF
TRBV12-3/TRBV12-4,many,TRBJ2-1,.,TGTGCCCCACTCCATCGGTGTAGCTCCTACAATGAGCAGTTCTTC,CAPLHRCSSYNEQFF
TRBV6-1,few,TRBJ2-2,TRBD1,TGTGCCAGCAGGGTGACAGGGGGCAACACCGGGGAGCTGTTTTTT,CASRVTGGNTGELFF
TRBV20-1,many,TRBJ1-3,TRBD1,TGCAGTGCTGCGGACAGGGGAATCGAGACCATATATTTT,CSAADRGIETIYF
TRBV7-6,many,TRBJ1-4,.,TGTGCCAGCAGCTTAGGAGCTGCAACTAATGAAAAACTGTTTTTT,CASSLGAATNEKLFF
TRBV5-1,many,TRBJ2-1,.,TGCGCCAGCTGCCTGGGGGGCGACTACAATGAGCAGTTCTTC,CASCLGGDYNEQFF
TRBV9,few,TRBJ2-7,TRBD1,TGTGCCAGCAGCGTCGAACAGGGGGCCGGGTACGAGCAGTACTTC,CASSVEQGAGYEQYF
TRBV4-1,many,TRBJ2-1,TRBD1,TGCGCCAGCAGCCAGAGCGGGGACAGGGGCTACAATGAGCAGTTCTTC,CASSQSGDRGYNEQFF
TRBV29-1,many,TRBJ1-1,TRBD1,TGCAGCGTTGAAAGAGATCCAGGGGGCCGCACTGAAGCTTTCTTT,CSVERDPGGRTEAFF
TRBV28,many,TRBJ2-2,.,TGTGCCAGCAGTTCGGGACAGAACACCGGGGAGCTGTTTTTT,CASSSGQNTGELFF
TRBV12-3/TRBV12-4,few,TRBJ2-5,.,TGTGCCAGCAGTAAGCGGGCCCAAGAGACCCAGTACTTC,CASSKRAQETQYF
TRBV4-1,.,TRBJ2-3,.,TGCGCCAGCAGCCAAGCCCAGGGGAGTAGCACAGATACGCAGTATTTT,CASSQAQGSSTDTQYF
TRBV6-5,few,TRBJ1-3,TRBD1,TGTGCCAGCAGTGGAACAGGGGCTGGAAACACCATATATTTT,CASSGTGAGNTIYF
TRBV7-2,few,TRBJ2-3,.,TGTGCCAGCCGAAGCGGAAGCACAGATACGCAGTATTTT,CASRSGSTDTQYF
TRBV6-2/TRBV6-3,.,TRBJ1-1,.,TGTGCCAGCAGTTACTCGAGGGGGGCAGGTAGGAACACTGAAGCTTTCTTT,CASSYSRGAGRNTEAFF
TRBV2,many,TRBJ1-2,.,TGTGCCAGCAGTGAAACGCCGACTATGCCCACCTTC,CASSETPTMPTF
TRBV6-5,many,TRBJ1-3,.,TGTGCCAGCAGTCCCACCCAGAGCTCTGGAAACACCATATATTTT,CASSPTQSSGNTIYF
TRBV6-2/TRBV6-3,.,TRBJ1-1,.,TGTGCCAGCAGTTACTCGATGGGACAAAATGAAGCTTTCTTT,CASSYSMGQNEAFF
TRBV7-4,many,TRBJ1-1,.,TGTGCCAGCAGCTCCGGACGGGCTCCAATGAACACTGAAGCTTTCTTT,CASSSGRAPMNTEAFF